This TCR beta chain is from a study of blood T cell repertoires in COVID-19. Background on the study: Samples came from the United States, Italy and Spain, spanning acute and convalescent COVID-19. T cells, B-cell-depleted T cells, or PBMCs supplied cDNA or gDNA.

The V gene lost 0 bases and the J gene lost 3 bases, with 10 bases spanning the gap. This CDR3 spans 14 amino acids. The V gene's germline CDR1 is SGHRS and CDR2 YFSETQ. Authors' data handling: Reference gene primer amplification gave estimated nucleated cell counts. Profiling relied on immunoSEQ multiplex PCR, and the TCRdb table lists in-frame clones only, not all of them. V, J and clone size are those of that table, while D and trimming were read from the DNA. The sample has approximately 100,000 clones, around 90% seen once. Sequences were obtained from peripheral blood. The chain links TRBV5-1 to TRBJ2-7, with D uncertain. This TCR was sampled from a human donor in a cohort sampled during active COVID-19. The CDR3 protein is CASSLGREYYEQYF. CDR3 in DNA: TGCGCCAGCAGCTTGGGTCGAGAGTACTACGAGCAGTACTTC.